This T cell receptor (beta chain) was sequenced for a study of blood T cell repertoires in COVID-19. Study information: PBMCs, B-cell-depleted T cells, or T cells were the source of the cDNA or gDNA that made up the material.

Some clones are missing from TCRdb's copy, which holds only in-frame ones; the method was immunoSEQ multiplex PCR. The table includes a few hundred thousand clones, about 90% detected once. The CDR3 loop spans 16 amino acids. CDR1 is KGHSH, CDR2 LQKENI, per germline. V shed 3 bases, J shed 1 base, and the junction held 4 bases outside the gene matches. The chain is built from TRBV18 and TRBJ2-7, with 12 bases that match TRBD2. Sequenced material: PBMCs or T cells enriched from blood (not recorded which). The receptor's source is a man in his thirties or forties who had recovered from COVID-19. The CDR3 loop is CASSPGLAGSSYEQYF. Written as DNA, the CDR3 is TGTGCCAGCTCACCGGGACTAGCGGGTTCATCCTACGAGCAGTACTTC. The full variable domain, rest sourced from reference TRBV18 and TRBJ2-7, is NAGVMQNPRHLVRRRGQEARLRCSPMKGHSHVYWYRQLPEEGLKFMVYLQKENIIDESGMPKERFSAEFPKEGPSILRIQQVVRGDSAAYFCASSPGLAGSSYEQYFGPGTRLTVT.